These T cell receptor beta chains were read from a single sample in a study of blood T cells in healthy people across ages. TCRdb reprocessed the 5' RACE reads with MiXCR, giving one entry per CDR3 protein. Of approximately 690,000 distinct CDR3 sequences in the sample, 58% were seen once. Input material: blood. These receptor sequences come from a man in his 60s in good health. The conserved cysteine and the conserved F or W are not part of the CDR3 here. For some rows the clone size is stated as once, few or many, or as a class when expanded; others skip it.

>-|TRBJ1-2|TRBV6-1
ASRELNYGYT
>-|TRBJ1-2|TRBV6-6
ASLGQGLGYT
>-|TRBJ1-1|TRBV29-1
SVSHTVDTEAF
>-|TRBJ2-3|TRBV2
ASTSGARTDTQY
>few|TRBJ2-6|TRBV6-1
ASSVNSGANVLT
>-|TRBJ2-5|TRBV3-1
ASSPAPGTYLGETQY
>-|-|TRBV6-5
ASSYGLVGEQY
>-|TRBJ2-5|TRBV2
ASVAALQETQY
>-|TRBJ2-5|TRBV12-3/TRBV12-4
ASRGLSGGIQETQY
>-|TRBJ1-2|TRBV4-2
ASSQDQVGGYT
>-|TRBJ2-2|TRBV7-2
ASSRRLGPGELF
>-|-|TRBV9
ASSSPTGRVETQY
>few|TRBJ1-4|TRBV5-1
ASSTGVNLNEKLF
>-|TRBJ1-6|TRBV20-1
SASPLQGSPLH
>-|TRBJ2-5|TRBV4-2
ASSPSGDGGTQY
>-|TRBJ1-2|TRBV24-1
ATSAQGTGGSYGYT
>-|TRBJ2-5|TRBV19
ASSIEAGGLETQY
>few|TRBJ2-5|TRBV6-5
ASSYWLAGGQETQY
>-|TRBJ1-4|TRBV9
ASSVGVTNEKLF
>-|TRBJ2-3|TRBV5-1
ASSFGTGGVDTQY
>-|TRBJ2-3|TRBV20-1
SARRQAVTDTQY
>-|TRBJ2-7|TRBV6-5
ASSYSASGDPLHNSYEQY
>-|TRBJ1-4|TRBV6-1
ATRVRGLDEKLF
>few|TRBJ2-3|TRBV7-9
ASSHLQHTQY
>-|TRBJ2-5|TRBV10-3
AISLTRGETQY
>-|TRBJ2-3|TRBV3-1
ASSLVRGPMDTQY
>-|TRBJ2-3|TRBV5-6
ASSYRTGGFGDTQY
>few|TRBJ2-6|TRBV7-2
ASSYGGASGANVLT
>-|TRBJ2-7|TRBV7-9
ASSSTSGGAMFASYEQY
>once|TRBJ2-7|TRBV19
ASSNPQGSYEQY
>-|TRBJ2-6|TRBV18
ASSRSSGLTSGANVLT
>few|TRBJ2-5|TRBV19
ASSVTSGAYNEQY
>-|TRBJ2-1|TRBV29-1
SVRGGQGIYNEQF
>-|TRBJ2-1|TRBV6-5
ARSLANRGPYNEQF
>-|TRBJ2-6|TRBV4-1
ASSDRGRASGANVLT